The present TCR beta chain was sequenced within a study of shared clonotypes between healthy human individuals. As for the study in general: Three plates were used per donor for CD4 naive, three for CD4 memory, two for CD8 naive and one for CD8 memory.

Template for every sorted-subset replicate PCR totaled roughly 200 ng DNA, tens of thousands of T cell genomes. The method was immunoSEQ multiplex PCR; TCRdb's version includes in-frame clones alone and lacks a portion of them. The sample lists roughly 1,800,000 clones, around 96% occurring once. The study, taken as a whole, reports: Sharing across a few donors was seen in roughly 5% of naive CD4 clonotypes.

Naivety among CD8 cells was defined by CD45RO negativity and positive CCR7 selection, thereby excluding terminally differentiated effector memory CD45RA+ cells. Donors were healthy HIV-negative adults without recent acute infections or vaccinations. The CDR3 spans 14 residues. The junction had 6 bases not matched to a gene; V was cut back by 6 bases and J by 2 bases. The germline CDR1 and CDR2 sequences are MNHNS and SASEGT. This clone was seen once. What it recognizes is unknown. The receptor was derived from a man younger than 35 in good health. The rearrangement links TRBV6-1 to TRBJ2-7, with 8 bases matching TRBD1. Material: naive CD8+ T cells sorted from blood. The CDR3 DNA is TGTGCCAGCAGCATATCGGGACAGGCCTACGAGCAGTACTTC. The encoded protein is CASSISGQAYEQYF.